A single T cell receptor (beta chain) is shown here with its context. The antigen remains undetermined. The data derive from a study of OX40 agonist ivuxolimab in advanced cancers. Overall study context: Cohort: 80% to 90% men, mean age approximately 60, aged about 23 to 79.

Study-wide points: Clones of CD4+ and CD8+ blood T cells grew by week 6 at doses of 0.1 to 3.0 mg/kg. On average, CD8+ T cells showed a greater number of expanded clones than CD4+.

The CDR3 is 16 residues long. V dropped 3 bases and J dropped 6; count of bases not matched to a gene: 11. The germline gives CDR1 SGHNT, CDR2 YENEEA. The method was immunoSEQ multiplex PCR; TCRdb's version includes in-frame clones alone and lacks a portion of them. Here the sample spans roughly 76,000 clones, 65% to 90% being singletons. Sampling of blood occurred at baseline, cycle 4 day 1, and cycle 7 day 1. The source material was CD4+ or CD8+ T cells sorted from blood, sampled in a trial of the OX40 agonist ivuxolimab. The clonotype originates from an adult with an advanced solid tumor such as melanoma, head and neck, liver or kidney cancer. This chain connects TRBV11-3 to TRBJ2-1, with TRBD2 matching 7 bases. The CDR3 is CASSLTTGGHLNEQFF. As DNA, the CDR3 is TGTGCCAGCAGCTTGACTACGGGAGGCCACCTCAATGAGCAGTTCTTC.